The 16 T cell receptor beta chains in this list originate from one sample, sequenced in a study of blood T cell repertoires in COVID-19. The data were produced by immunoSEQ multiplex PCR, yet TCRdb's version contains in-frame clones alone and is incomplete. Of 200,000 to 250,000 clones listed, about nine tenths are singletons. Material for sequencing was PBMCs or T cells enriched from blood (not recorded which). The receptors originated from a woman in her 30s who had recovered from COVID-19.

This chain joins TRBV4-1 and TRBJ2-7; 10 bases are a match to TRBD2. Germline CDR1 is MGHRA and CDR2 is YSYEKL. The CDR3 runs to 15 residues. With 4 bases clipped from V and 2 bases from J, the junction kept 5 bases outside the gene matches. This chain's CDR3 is CASSPGLAETYEQYF. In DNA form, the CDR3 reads TGCGCCAGCAGCCCCGGACTAGCGGAGACCTACGAGCAGTACTTC.

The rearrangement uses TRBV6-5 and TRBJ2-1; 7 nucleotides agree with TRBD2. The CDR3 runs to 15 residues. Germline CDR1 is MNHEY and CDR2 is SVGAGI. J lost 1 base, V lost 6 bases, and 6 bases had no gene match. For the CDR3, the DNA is TGTGCCAGCAGCCCCGGCGGGAGTTCCTACAATGAGCAGTTCTTC. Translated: CASSPGGSSYNEQFF.

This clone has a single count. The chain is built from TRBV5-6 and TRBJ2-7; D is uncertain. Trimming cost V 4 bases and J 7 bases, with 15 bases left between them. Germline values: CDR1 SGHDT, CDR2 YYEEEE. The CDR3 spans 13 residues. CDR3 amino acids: CASSGGSFEEQYF. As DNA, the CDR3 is TGTGCCAGCAGCGGCGGCAGTTTCGAAGAGCAGTACTTC.

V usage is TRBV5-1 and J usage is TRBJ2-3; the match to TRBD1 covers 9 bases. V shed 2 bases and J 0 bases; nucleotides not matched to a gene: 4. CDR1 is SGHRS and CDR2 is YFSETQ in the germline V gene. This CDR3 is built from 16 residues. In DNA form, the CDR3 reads TGCGCCAGCAGCTTAGGACAGGGGATTAGCACAGATACGCAGTATTTT. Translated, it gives CASSLGQGISTDTQYF.

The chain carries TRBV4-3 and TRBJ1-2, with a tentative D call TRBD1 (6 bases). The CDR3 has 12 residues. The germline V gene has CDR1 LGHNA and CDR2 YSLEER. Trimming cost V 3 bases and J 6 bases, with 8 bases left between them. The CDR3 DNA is TGCGCCAGCAGCCATTACAGGGATGGCTACACCTTC. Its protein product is CASSHYRDGYTF.

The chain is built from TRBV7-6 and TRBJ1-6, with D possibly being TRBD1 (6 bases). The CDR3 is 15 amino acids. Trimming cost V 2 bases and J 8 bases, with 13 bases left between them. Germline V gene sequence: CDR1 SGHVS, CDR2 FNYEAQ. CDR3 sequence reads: CASSLYGQRDSPLHF. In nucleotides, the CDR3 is TGTGCCAGCAGCTTATACGGACAGCGAGATTCACCCCTCCACTTT.

For the CDR3, the DNA is TGTGCCAGCAGTTCGACAGGGGGGAACACTGAAGCTTTCTTT. Residues: CASSSTGGNTEAFF. V and J are TRBV6-4 and TRBJ1-1; TRBD1 aligns across 9 bases. V shed 5 bases, J shed 1 base, and the junction held 2 bases outside the gene matches. From germline, CDR1 is MRHNA and CDR2 SNTAGT. The CDR3 runs to 14 residues.

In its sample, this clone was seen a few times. The CDR3 DNA reads as TGTGCCAGCAGACCGGGGACTAGCTACGAGCAGTACTTC. The encoded protein is CASRPGTSYEQYF. The chain combines TRBV4-2 with TRBJ2-7, with TRBD2 identical over 8 bases. Germline loops: CDR1 LGHNA, CDR2 YNFKEQ. V gave up 6 bases and J gave up 3 bases; unmatched junction bases: 4. The CDR3 consists of 13 residues.

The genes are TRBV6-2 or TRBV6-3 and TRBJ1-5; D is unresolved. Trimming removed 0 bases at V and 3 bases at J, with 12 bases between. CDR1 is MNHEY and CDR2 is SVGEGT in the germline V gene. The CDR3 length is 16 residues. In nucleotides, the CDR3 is TGTGCCAGCAGTTACTCGAAGAGGGTTGTCAATCAGCCCCAGCATTTT. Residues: CASSYSKRVVNQPQHF.

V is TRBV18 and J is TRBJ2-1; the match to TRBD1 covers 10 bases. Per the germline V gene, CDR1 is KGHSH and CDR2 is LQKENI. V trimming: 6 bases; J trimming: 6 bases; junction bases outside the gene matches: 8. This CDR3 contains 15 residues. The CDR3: CASSPAGTGVNEQFF. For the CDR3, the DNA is TGTGCCAGCTCCCCAGCCGGGACAGGGGTCAATGAGCAGTTCTTC. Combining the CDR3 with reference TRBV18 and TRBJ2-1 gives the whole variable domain NAGVMQNPRHLVRRRGQEARLRCSPMKGHSHVYWYRQLPEEGLKFMVYLQKENIIDESGMPKERFSAEFPKEGPSILRIQQVVRGDSAAYFCASSPAGTGVNEQFFGPGTRLTVL.

The chain's CDR3 is CASSLGGNYNEQFF. The CDR3 nucleotides are TGTGCCAGCAGCTTGGGGGGGAACTACAATGAGCAGTTCTTC. The V call is TRBV7-3, the J call TRBJ2-1; the match to TRBD2 covers 7 bases. The CDR3 is 14 residues long. V lost 3 bases to trimming and J lost 3 bases; unmatched junction nucleotides: 2. Per the germline V gene, CDR1 is SGHTA and CDR2 is FQGTGA.

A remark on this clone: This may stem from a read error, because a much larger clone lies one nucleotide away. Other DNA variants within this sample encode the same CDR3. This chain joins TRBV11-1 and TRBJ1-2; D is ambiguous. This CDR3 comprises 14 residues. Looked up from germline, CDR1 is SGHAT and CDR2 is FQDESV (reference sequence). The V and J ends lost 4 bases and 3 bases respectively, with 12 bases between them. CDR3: CASSSRGNYYGYTF. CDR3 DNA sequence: TGTGCCAGCAGCTCCCGGGGAAACTACTATGGCTACACCTTC. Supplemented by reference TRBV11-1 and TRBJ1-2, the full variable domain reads EAEVAQSPRYKITEKSQAVAFWCDPISGHATLYWYRQILGQGPELLVQFQDESVVDDSQLPKDRFSAERLKGVDSTLKIQPAELGDSAMYLCASSSRGNYYGYTFGSGTRLTVV.

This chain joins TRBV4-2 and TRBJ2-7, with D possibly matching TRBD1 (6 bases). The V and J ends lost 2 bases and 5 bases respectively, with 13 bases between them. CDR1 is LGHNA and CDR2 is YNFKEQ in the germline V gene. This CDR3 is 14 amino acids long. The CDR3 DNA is TGTGCCAGCAGCCAACAGGACAGCCGAAACGAGCAGTACTTC. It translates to CASSQQDSRNEQYF.

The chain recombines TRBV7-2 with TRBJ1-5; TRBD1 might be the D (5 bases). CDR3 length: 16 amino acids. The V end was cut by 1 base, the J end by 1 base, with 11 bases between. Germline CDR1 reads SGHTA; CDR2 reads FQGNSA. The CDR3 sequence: CASSLVAGRSNQPQHF. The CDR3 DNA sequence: TGTGCCAGCAGCTTAGTTGCAGGGAGGAGCAATCAGCCCCAGCATTTT.

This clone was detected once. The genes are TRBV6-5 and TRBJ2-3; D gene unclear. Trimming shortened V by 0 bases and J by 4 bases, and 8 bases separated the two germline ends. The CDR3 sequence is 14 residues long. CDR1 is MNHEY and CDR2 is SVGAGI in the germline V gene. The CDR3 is CASSYSILADTQYF. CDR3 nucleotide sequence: TGTGCCAGCAGTTACTCCATACTGGCAGATACGCAGTATTTT.

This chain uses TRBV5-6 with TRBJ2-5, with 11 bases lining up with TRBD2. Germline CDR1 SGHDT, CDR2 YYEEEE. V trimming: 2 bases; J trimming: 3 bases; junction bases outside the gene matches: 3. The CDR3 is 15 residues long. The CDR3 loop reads CASSFLSGGEETQYF. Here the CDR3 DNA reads TGTGCCAGCAGCTTCCTTAGCGGGGGGGAAGAGACCCAGTACTTC.